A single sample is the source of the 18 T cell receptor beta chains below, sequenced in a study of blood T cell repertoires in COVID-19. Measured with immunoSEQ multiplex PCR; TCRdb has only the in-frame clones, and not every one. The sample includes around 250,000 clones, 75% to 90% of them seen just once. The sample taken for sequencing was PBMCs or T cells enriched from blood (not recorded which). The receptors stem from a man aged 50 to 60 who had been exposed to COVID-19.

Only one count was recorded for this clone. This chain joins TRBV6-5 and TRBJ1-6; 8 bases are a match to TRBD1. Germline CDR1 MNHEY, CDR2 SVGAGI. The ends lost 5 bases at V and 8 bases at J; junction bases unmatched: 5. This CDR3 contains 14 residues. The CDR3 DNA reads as TGTGCCAGCAGTAGGACAGGGATGGATTCACCCCTCCACTTT. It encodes CASSRTGMDSPLHF.

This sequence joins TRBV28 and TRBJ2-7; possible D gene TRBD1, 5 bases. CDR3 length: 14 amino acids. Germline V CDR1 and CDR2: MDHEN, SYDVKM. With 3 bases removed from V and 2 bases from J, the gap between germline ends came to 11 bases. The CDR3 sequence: CASSFLRQTYEQYF. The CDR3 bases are TGTGCCAGCAGTTTTTTGAGACAGACCTACGAGCAGTACTTC. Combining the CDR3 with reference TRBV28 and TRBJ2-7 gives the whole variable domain DVKVTQSSRYLVKRTGEKVFLECVQDMDHENMFWYRQDPGLGLRLIYFSYDVKMKEKGDIPEGYSVSREKKERFSLILESASTNQTSMYLCASSFLRQTYEQYFGPGTRLTVT.

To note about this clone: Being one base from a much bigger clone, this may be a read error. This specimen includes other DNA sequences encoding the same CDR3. The CDR3 DNA follows: TGTGCCAGCAGCTTAGGACAGGGCTACGAGCAGTACTTC. This encodes CASSLGQGYEQYF. The gene calls are TRBV12-3 or TRBV12-4 and TRBJ2-7; 8 bases match TRBD1. The CDR3 is made up of 13 amino acids.

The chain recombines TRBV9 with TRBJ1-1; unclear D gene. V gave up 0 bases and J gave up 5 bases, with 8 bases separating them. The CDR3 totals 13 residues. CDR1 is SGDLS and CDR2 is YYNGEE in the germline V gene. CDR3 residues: CASSVDRRTEAFF. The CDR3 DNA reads TGTGCCAGCAGCGTAGATAGGAGGACTGAAGCTTTCTTT.

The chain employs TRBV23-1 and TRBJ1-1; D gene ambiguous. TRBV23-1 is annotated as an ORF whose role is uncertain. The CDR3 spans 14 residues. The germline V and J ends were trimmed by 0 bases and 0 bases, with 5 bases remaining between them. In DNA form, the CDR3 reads TGCGCCAGCAGTCAATCGTCGGTGAACACTGAAGCTTTCTTT. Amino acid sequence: CASSQSSVNTEAFF.

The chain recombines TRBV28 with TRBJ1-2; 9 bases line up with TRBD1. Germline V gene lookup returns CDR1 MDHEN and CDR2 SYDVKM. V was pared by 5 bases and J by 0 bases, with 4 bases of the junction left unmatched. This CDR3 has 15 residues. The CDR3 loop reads CASSRGTGTNYGYTF. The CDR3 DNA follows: TGTGCCAGCAGTCGAGGGACAGGGACTAACTATGGCTACACCTTC.

CDR3 sequence: CASSSGETQYF. CDR3 nucleotides: TGTGCCAGCAGCTCCGGGGAGACCCAGTACTTC. This chain joins TRBV11-1 and TRBJ2-5; no definite D call. CDR1 and CDR2 from the germline V gene are SGHAT and FQDESV (reference sequence). This CDR3 contains 11 residues. V was pared by 4 bases and J by 5 bases, with 5 bases between.

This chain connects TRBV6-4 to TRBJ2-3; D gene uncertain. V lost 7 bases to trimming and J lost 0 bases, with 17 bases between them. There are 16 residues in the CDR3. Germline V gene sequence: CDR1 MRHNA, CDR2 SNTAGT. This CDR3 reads CASIFTGQASTDTQYF. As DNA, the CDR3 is TGTGCCAGCATTTTCACTGGGCAGGCTAGCACAGATACGCAGTATTTT.

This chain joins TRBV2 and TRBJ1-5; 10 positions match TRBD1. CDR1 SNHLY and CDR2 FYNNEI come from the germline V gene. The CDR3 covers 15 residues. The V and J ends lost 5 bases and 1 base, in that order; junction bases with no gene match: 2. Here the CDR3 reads CASSKGQGSNQPQHF. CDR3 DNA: TGTGCCAGCAGTAAGGGACAGGGGAGCAATCAGCCCCAGCATTTT.

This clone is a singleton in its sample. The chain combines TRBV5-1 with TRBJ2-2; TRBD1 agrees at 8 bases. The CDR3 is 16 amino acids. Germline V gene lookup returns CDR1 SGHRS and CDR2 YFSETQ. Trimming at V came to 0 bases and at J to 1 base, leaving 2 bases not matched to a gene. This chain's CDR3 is CASSLVRGQNTGELFF. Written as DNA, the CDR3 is TGCGCCAGCAGCTTGGTCAGGGGGCAGAACACCGGGGAGCTGTTTTTT. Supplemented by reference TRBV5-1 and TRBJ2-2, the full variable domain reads KAGVTQTPRYLIKTRGQQVTLSCSPISGHRSVSWYQQTPGQGLQFLFEYFSETQRNKGNFPGRFSGRQFSNSRSEMNVSTLELGDSALYLCASSLVRGQNTGELFFGEGSRLTVL.

CDR3 DNA sequence: TGCGCCAGCAGCTTGTGGGAATCAGGGACAATACAGTACTTC. As protein: CASSLWESGTIQYF. The chain employs TRBV5-1 and TRBJ2-7; maybe TRBD1 (6 bases). Germline V gene sequence: CDR1 SGHRS, CDR2 YFSETQ. The germline V and J ends were trimmed by 1 base and 10 bases, with 18 bases remaining between them. The CDR3 extends over 14 amino acids.

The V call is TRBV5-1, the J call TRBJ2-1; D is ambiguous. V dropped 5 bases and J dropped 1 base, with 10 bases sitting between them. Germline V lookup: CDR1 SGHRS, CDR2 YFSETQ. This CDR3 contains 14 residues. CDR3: CASRELVSYNEQFF. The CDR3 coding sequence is TGCGCCAGCAGAGAGCTAGTATCCTACAATGAGCAGTTCTTC. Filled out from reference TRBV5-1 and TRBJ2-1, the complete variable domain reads KAGVTQTPRYLIKTRGQQVTLSCSPISGHRSVSWYQQTPGQGLQFLFEYFSETQRNKGNFPGRFSGRQFSNSRSEMNVSTLELGDSALYLCASRELVSYNEQFFGPGTRLTVL.

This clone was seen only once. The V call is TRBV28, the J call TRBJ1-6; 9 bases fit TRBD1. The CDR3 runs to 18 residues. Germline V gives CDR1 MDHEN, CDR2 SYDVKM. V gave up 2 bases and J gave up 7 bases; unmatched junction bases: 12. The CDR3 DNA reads TGTGCCAGCAGTTTAGGGACAGGGTGGATCCAAAGGAATTCACCCCTCCACTTT. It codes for CASSLGTGWIQRNSPLHF.

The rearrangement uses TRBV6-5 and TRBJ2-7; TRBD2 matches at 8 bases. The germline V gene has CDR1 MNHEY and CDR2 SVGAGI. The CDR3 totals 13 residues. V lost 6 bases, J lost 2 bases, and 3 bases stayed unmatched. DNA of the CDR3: TGTGCCAGCAGAACGGGACTAGCCTACGAGCAGTACGTC. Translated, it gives CASRTGLAYEQYV.

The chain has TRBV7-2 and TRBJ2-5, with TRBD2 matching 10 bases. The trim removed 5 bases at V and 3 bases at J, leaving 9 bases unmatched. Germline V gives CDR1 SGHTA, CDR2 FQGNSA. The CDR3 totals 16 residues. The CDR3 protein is CASSRVSGGTEETQYF. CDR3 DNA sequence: TGTGCCAGCAGCAGAGTTAGCGGGGGGACGGAAGAGACCCAGTACTTC.

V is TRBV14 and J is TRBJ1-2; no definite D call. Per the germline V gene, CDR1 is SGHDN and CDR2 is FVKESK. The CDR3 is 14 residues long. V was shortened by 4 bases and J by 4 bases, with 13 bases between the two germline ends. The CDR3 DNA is TGTGCCAGCAGCCCCCGGGTTCTGGCCTATGGCTACACCTTC. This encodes CASSPRVLAYGYTF.

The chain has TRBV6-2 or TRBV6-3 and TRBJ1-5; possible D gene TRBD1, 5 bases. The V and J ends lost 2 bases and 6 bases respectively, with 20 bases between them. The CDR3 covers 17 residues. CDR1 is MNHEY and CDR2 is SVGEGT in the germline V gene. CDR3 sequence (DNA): TGTGCCAGCAGTTACCCCCGGGGAGGGGAGGGAGGTCAGCCCCAGCATTTT. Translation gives CASSYPRGGEGGQPQHF.

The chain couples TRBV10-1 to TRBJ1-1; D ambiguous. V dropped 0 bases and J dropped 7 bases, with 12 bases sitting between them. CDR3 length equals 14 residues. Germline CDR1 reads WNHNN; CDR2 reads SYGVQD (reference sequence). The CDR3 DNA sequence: TGCGCCAGCAGTGAGTCGACCGGAGGGAATGAAGCTTTCTTT. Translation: CASSESTGGNEAFF.